This T cell receptor beta chain was obtained from a study of CD8+ T cells in alopecia areata. About the research overall: Severity of treated patients was scored by affected scalp percentage.

CDR3 length equals 13 residues. With 1 base removed from V and 7 bases from J, the gap between germline ends came to 11 bases. CDR1 GTSNPN and CDR2 SVGIG come from the germline V gene (reference sequence). Indicated treatment: oral pan-JAK inhibitor, 5-10 mg twice daily. This clone was detected once. RNA was extracted and reverse transcribed into cDNA as the sequencing template. Profiling relied on immunoSEQ multiplex PCR, and the TCRdb table lists in-frame clones only, not all of them. The sample records approximately 210,000 clones, approximately 67% being singletons. This chain uses TRBV30 with TRBJ1-3; weak D call: TRBD1 (6 bases). The sample in question was CD4+ T cells sorted from blood, obtained at approximately week 42, from a patient treated with tofacitinib. This TCR derives from a human donor with alopecia areata. The CDR3 reads CAWSAHRANTIYF. CDR3 coding DNA: TGTGCCTGGAGTGCCCACAGGGCCAACACCATATATTTT.